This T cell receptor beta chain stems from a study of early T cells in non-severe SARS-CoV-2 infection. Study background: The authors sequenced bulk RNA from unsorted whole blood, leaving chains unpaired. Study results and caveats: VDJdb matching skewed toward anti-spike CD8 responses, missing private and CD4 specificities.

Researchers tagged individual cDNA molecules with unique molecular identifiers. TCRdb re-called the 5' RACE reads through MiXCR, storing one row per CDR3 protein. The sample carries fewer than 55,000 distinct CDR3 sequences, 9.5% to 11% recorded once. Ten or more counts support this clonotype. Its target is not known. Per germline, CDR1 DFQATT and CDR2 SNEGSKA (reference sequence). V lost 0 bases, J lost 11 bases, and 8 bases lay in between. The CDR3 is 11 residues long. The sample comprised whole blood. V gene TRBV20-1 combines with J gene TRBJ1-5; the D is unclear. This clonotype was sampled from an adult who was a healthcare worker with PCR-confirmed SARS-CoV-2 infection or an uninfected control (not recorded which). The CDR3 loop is CSARDRDTQHF. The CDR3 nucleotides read TGCAGTGCTAGAGATAGGGATACCCAGCATTTT.